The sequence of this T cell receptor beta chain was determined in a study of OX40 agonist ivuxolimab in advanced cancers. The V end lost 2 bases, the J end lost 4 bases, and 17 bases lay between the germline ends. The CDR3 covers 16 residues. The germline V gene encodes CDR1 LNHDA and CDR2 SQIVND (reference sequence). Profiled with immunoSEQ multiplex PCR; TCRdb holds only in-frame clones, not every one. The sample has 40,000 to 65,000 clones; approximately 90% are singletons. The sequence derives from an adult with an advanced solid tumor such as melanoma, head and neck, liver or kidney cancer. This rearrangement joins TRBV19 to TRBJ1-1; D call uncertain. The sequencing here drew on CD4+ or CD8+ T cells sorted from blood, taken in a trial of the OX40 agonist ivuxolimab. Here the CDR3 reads CASSIRIGVTITEAFF. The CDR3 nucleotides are TGTGCCAGTAGTATACGGATTGGGGTCACAATCACTGAAGCTTTCTTT.